This TCR beta chain was captured by sequencing in a study of identical twins (dated by TCRdb to 2015 to 2016). Regarding the complete study: TCR alpha and beta repertoires from monozygotic twins, unrelated adults of various ages and cord blood were deep-sequenced to test whether fetal clonotypes persist. Replicate twin experiments were performed at different times using different library preparation protocols to rule out contamination. The study at large found these results: The excess sharing between twins in beta out-of-frame sequences was weaker because fewer shared sequences reduced the signal-to-noise ratio. Because the same donors could not be followed over many years, the conclusions depended on cross-sectional statistical analysis. Invariant T cells such as MAIT and iNKT could partly confound zero-insertion analyses, although diverse VJ usage argued against such confounding for most clonotypes. Out-of-frame TCR alpha sequences shared between twins showed an excess of low generation-probability sequences compared with coincidental sharing between unrelated individuals. Out-of-frame TCR alpha sharing in monozygotic twins was systematically underestimated by recombination models, whereas sharing between unrelated individuals was in agreement with the recombination models. Abundant cord blood beta clonotypes had fewer insertions, young adult naive repertoires showed a similar but weaker trend, and memory repertoires showed no such trend.

Library construction relied on 5' RACE. Sequencing was performed on an Illumina HiSeq 2000. A universal primer binding site was added through template switching, and the final cDNA carried a unique molecular identifier so that TCR cDNA molecules could be counted accurately. Specific primers in the conserved constant-segment region were used to synthesize first-strand cDNA for the TCR alpha and beta chains. To control for contamination, every cDNA library carried two barcodes: a SMART-Mk sample barcode plus Illumina barcodes. TruSeq adapter sequences along with Illumina sample barcodes were introduced in two successive PCR steps. Sequencing of the TCR alpha and beta cDNA libraries was done on the Illumina HiSeq platform using custom primers. The source study handled its data this way. MiGEC was used to process raw reads and extract unique molecular identifiers, and MiXCR was used to find CDR3 positions. Recombination models were inferred per individual with the repgenHMM and IGoR tools using an EM algorithm. The tcR package in R was used for shared clonotype analysis, with sharing normalized by the product of cloneset sizes. Out-of-frame nonproductive sequences were analyzed to study raw recombination free of thymic and clonal selection effects. In TCRdb, the public reads were trimmed at Q25 with fastp and aligned with MiXCR, with productive beta chains retained. When rows share a CDR3 protein, they turn into one entry using the most common DNA and genes. None of the V and J calls come from the authors' own analysis; TCRdb made them. Across this sample there are some 690,000 distinct CDR3 sequences, with over 20% seen only once. The ten most abundant clones make up about 4.3% of the sample.

V gives up 3 bases and J gives up 3 bases, and the segment between their germline ends measures 15 bases. From cysteine to phenylalanine, the CDR3 is 15 amino acids long. Only the CDR3 portion is preserved as DNA: 45 bases, with reading frame beginning at the first base. Via the germline V gene, CDR1 is SGDLS and CDR2 YYNGEE. Points on this clonotype: Its antigen specificity is not known. No quality values exist for individual bases; no much larger clone is one base distant.

Only healthy Caucasian donors were included. Three pairs of female monozygotic twins, all aged roughly 18 to 29 years, were included in the twin cohort. Peripheral blood mononuclear cells were the source from which RNA for the TCR libraries was isolated. This same sample was also part of a study on T cells expressing NK-cell markers. The second investigation adds: Under ten donors provided sorted CD3+CD56+NKG2C+, CD3+CD56+NKG2C- and CD3+CD56-NKG2C+ T-cell subsets, whose TCR beta-chain repertoires were profiled. Among the eight sequenced donors, seven were HCMV-seropositive and one was HCMV-seronegative. In several experiments an anti-gammadeltaTCR antibody was added to restrict sorting to alphabetaTCR-expressing T cells. In several donors, the dominant CD3+CD56+NKG2C+ clonotypes were among the top 10 CD8+ clonotypes and accounted for roughly 1.0-8% of CD8+ T cells. Those dominant clonotypes were again the most abundant among CD3+CD56-NKG2C+ cells in a few donors, at roughly 25-60.1%. Whether the expanded NKG2C-expressing T cell clones were specific for HCMV antigens was left unclear. The eight sequenced donors were randomly selected healthy volunteers, three men and five women. A commercial ELISA kit detecting HCMV-specific IgG in serum was used to determine HCMV serostatus. For a handful of donors, unsorted PBMC were also used to sequence bulk peripheral blood T-cell repertoires. MIGEC was used to demultiplex reads and group reads by UMI, and MiTCR was used to assemble and quantify clonotypes. To remove erroneous sequences, TCR cDNA sequences were retained only when supported by two or more reads. The tcR package was used for downstream repertoire analysis, and clonotypes were matched across fractions by CDR3 nucleotide sequence plus V segment. VDJmatch was used to annotate antigen specificity against VDJdb, with one amino acid substitution in CDR3 allowed.

The sequencing input was PBMCs. The sequence is built from TRBV9 and TRBJ1-1; the D gene cannot be resolved reliably. The source is a woman younger than 30 in good health. The nucleotide sequence reads as follows: TGTGCCAGCAGCGGCAGCCCCACGGAATACACTGAAGCTTTCTTT. This is translated as CASSGSPTEYTEAFF.